This TCR beta chain was recorded in a study of cytomegalovirus exposure and HLA in healthy donors. Regarding the study as a whole: TCR association rates varied by HLA locus in a later analysis, with DRB1 highest and HLA-C lowest. From TCR beta sequences, most subjects' HLA-A and HLA-B alleles were reportedly predicted accurately. A few chains tied to CMV proved CMV antigen-specific in vitro.

As for this clone: What it binds is unknown.

The CDR3 sequence is 14 residues long. Per the germline V gene, CDR1 is SGHRS and CDR2 is YFSETQ. With 4 bases clipped from V and 6 bases from J, the junction kept 6 bases outside the gene matches. Use of 60 Vbeta and 13 Jbeta primers characterized the PCR. Generated by immunoSEQ multiplex PCR, the TCRdb table keeps only in-frame clones and is missing some. The sample includes 100,000 to 150,000 clones, 80% to 85% of them seen just once. When sampled, the donors appeared nominally healthy, though they likely had unrecorded immune exposures. The sample was PBMCs. The chain joins TRBV5-1 to TRBJ1-5, with 8 nucleotides matching TRBD1. This clonotype was obtained from a young woman in good health and CMV-seronegative. CDR3 bases: TGCGCCAGCAGCCCGGACAGGGAGGGTCAGCCCCAGCATTTT. This codes for CASSPDREGQPQHF. Supplemented by reference TRBV5-1 and TRBJ1-5, the full variable domain reads KAGVTQTPRYLIKTRGQQVTLSCSPISGHRSVSWYQQTPGQGLQFLFEYFSETQRNKGNFPGRFSGRQFSNSRSEMNVSTLELGDSALYLCASSPDREGQPQHFGDGTRLSIL.